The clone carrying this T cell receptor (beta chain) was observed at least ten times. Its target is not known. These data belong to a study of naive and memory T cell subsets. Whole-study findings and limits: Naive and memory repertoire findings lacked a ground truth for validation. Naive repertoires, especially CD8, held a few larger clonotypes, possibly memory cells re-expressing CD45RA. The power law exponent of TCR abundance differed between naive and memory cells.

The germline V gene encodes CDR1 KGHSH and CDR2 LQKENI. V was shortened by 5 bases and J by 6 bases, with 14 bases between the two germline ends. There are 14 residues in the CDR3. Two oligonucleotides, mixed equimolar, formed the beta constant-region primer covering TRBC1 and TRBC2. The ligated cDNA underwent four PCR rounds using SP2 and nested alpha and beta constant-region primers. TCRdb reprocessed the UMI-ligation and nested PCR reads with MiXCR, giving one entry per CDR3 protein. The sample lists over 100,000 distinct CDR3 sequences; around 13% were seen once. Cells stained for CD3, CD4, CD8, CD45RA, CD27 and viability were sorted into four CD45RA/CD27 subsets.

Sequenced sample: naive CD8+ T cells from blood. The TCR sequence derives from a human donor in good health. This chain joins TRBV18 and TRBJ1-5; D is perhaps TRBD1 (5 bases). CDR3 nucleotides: TGTGCCAGCTCAGGGACCCAGACGGGTCAGCCCCAGCATTTT. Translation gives CASSGTQTGQPQHF. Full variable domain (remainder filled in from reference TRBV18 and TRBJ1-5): NAGVMQNPRHLVRRRGQEARLRCSPMKGHSHVYWYRQLPEEGLKFMVYLQKENIIDESGMPKERFSAEFPKEGPSILRIQQVVRGDSAAYFCASSGTQTGQPQHFGDGTRLSIL.